This T cell receptor beta chain comes out of a study of T cells after yellow fever vaccination (dated by TCRdb to 2018 to 2020). Regarding the complete study: The SMART-Seq v4 Ultra Low Input RNA kit was used to prepare libraries from fractions with low cell numbers. To follow T-cell clones before and after primary and booster YFV17D yellow fever vaccination, bulk TCR alpha and beta repertoires were sequenced over time. Two healthy male donors, one aged 18 to 29 and one aged 30 to 40 years, made up the cohort. Blood was collected at multiple timepoints before and after primary and secondary immunization, and bulk PBMC replicates and cell subsets were isolated.

The germline V gene (reference sequence) provides CDR1 SEHNR and CDR2 FQNEAQ. The V and J ends are trimmed by 0 bases and 5 bases, leaving 11 bases between them. The CDR3 measures 14 amino acids from cysteine to phenylalanine. The entry retains the CDR3 DNA only, 42 bases that are in frame from base 1. This clonotype occurred many times. There is no known antigen for this receptor. One base away there is no much larger clone; base qualities are not given. The study at large found these results: The study included only a couple of donors, which limits how far the findings can be generalized. After the booster, most clones that had expanded after primary vaccination were detected again (about 97% of CD4 and about 88% of CD8), suggesting broad maintenance of memory. Computational filtering was needed because FACS-sorted repertoires could contain abundant contaminating clonotypes from the bulk population. A small fraction of clonotypes showed up in both the CD4 and CD8 compartments, probably as a result of convergent recombination. Compared with the primary T-cell response, the secondary T-cell response was faster but weaker, reaching its peak on day 5 rather than on day 15.

Sample treatment or condition, as interpreted from the label and publication: live attenuated yellow fever vaccine strain. A standard Ficoll-Paque protocol was used to isolate PBMCs from peripheral blood. Dynabeads CD4 and CD8 positive selection kits were used to isolate CD4 and CD8 T-cell fractions. RNA was extracted with TriZol from bulk PBMCs, CD4 and CD8 fractions, and dextramer-positive and dextramer-negative fractions. TCR cDNA was synthesized by 5'RACE template switching, which introduced a universal primer site and unique molecular identifiers. Priming for cDNA synthesis came from both the TCR alpha and TCR beta constant segments. Libraries were amplified in two PCR steps, with sample barcodes and sequencing adapters added in the second step. Sequencing of the libraries was done on either Illumina HiSeq 2500 (2x100 bp) or NovaSeq (2x150 bp). On the study's bioinformatics: MIGEC handled demultiplexing of reads and collapsing into UMI consensus sequences, while MiXCR performed V(D)J alignment. Vaccine-responding clonotypes were identified with edgeR using replicate PBMC samples, with FDR below 0.01 and a log2 fold change above 5 up to day 15 being required. Each bulk clonotype received a CD4 or CD8 identity based on whether the sequenced CD4 or CD8 repertoire contained that clonotype at higher abundance. TCRdb itself trimmed the public reads at Q25 with fastp, ran MiXCR and retained productive beta chains. Each entry merges the rows of one CDR3 protein and shows their most common DNA and genes. It is TCRdb's table, rather than the study itself, that gives the V and J calls and clone size. The sample table holds about 68,000 distinct CDR3 sequences, of which approximately 7% were seen once. 30% to 45% of the sample is taken by the ten largest.

Here the chain combines TRBV7-9 and TRBJ2-7; no D gene can be assigned with confidence. This receptor was obtained from a young man who received the YFV17D yellow fever vaccine. This specimen consisted of CD8+ T cells sorted from PBMCs, obtained about 49 days after the first yellow fever vaccination. The sequence in DNA is TGTGCCAGCAGCTTAGCGCGACTGAAGAACGAGCAGTACTTC. Translated, this gives CASSLARLKNEQYF.